This T cell receptor beta chain is from a study of shared clonotypes between healthy human individuals. Between the trimmed V and J ends, which lost 4 bases and 2 bases, there was a span of 9 bases. The CDR3 loop spans 13 amino acids. The V gene's germline CDR1 is MGHRA and CDR2 YSYEKL. The method was immunoSEQ multiplex PCR; TCRdb's version includes in-frame clones alone and lacks a portion of them. The table shows around 1.9 million clones, with about 93% occurring only once. Only CD45RO-negative cells positively selected for CCR7 counted as naive CD8 cells, so terminally differentiated effector memory CD45RA+ cells were excluded.

The sequence derives from a man between 18 and 29 years old in good health. Some clones in this sample may be carry-over from other donors' samples. The sequencing input was naive CD8+ T cells from PBMCs. The genes are TRBV4-1 and TRBJ2-7; D is ambiguous. The chain's CDR3 is CASSLTETYEQYF. The CDR3 bases are TGCGCCAGCAGCCTTACAGAGACCTACGAGCAGTACTTC.